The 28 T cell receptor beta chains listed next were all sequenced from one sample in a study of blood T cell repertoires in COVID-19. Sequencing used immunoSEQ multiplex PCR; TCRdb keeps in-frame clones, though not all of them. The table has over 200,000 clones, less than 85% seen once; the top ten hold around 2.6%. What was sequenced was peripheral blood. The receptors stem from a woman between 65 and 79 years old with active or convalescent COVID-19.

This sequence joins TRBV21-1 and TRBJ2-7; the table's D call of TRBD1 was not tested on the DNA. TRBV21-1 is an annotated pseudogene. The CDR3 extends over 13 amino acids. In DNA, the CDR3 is TGTGCCAGCATACCGGGACACAACTACGAGCAGTACTTC. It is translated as CASIPGHNYEQYF.

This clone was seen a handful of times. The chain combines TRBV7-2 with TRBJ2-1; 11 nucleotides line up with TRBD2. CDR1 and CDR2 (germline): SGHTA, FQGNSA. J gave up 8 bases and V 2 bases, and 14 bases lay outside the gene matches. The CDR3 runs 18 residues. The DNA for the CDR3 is TGTGCCAGCAGCTTACGGGGGAGCTCTAGCGGGGGGCGGGATGAGCAGTTCTTC. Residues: CASSLRGSSSGGRDEQFF.

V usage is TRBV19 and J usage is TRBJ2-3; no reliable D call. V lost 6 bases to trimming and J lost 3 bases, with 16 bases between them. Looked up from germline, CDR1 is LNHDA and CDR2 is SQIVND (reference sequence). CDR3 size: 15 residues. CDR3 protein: CASRANGQTTDTQYF. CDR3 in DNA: TGTGCCAGTAGGGCTAACGGTCAGACTACAGATACGCAGTATTTT.

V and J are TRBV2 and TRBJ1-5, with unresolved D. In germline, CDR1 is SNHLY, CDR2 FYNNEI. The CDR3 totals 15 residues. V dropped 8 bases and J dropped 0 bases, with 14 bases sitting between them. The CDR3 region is CASAREGGSNQPQHF. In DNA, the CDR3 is TGTGCCAGCGCTCGGGAGGGAGGTAGCAATCAGCCCCAGCATTTT.

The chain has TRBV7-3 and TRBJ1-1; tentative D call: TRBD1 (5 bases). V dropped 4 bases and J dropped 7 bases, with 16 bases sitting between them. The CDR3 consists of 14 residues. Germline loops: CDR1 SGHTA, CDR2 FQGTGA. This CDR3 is CASSSQGGEVEAFF. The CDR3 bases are TGTGCCAGCAGCTCCCAGGGCGGGGAAGTTGAAGCTTTCTTT.

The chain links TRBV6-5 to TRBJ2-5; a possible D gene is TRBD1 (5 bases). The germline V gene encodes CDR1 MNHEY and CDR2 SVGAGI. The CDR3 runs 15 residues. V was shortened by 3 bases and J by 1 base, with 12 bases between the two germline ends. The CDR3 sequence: CASSYRGTLQETQYF. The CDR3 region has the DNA TGTGCCAGCAGTTATAGGGGCACCCTCCAAGAGACCCAGTACTTC.

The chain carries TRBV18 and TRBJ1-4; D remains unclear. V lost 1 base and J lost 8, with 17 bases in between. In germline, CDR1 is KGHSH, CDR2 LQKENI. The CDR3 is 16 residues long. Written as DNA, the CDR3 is TGTGCCAGCTCACCACGGAGTACCCTAGGCGGGGAAAAACTGTTTTTT. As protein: CASSPRSTLGGEKLFF.

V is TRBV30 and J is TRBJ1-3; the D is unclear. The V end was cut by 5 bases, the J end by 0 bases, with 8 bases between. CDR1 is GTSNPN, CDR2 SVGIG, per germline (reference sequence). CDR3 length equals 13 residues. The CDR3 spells CAWQIHSGNTIYF. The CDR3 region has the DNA TGTGCCTGGCAGATCCACTCTGGAAACACCATATATTTT.

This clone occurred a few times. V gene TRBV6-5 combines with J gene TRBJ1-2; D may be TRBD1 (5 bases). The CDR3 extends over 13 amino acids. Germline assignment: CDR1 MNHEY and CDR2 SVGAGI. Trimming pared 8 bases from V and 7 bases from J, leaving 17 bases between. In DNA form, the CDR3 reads TGTGCCAGCGGAGACAGTATCCCCCTTGGCTACACCTTC. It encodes CASGDSIPLGYTF.

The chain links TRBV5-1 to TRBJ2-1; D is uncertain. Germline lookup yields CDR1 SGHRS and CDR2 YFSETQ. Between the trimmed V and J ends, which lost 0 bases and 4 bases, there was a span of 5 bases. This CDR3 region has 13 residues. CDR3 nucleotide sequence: TGCGCCAGCAGCTTGGTCGGGTACAATGAGCAGTTCTTC. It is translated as CASSLVGYNEQFF. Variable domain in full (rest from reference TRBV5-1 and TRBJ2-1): KAGVTQTPRYLIKTRGQQVTLSCSPISGHRSVSWYQQTPGQGLQFLFEYFSETQRNKGNFPGRFSGRQFSNSRSEMNVSTLELGDSALYLCASSLVGYNEQFFGPGTRLTVL.

The CDR3 sequence is CAWSVTLIGTPGDTEAFF. Written as DNA, the CDR3 is TGTGCCTGGAGTGTAACACTCATCGGGACCCCGGGGGACACTGAAGCTTTCTTT. The rearrangement joins TRBV30 to TRBJ1-1; a weak D match, TRBD1 (5 bases). The germline V gene has CDR1 GTSNPN and CDR2 SVGIG (reference sequence). This CDR3 has 18 amino acids. The V end lost 0 bases, the J end lost 3 bases, and 23 bases lay between the germline ends.

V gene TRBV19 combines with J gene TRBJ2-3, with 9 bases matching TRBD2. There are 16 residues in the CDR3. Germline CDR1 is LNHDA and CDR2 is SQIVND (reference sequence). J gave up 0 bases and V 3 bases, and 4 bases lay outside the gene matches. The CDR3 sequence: CASSIGLAHSTDTQYF. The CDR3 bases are TGTGCCAGTAGTATTGGACTAGCGCATAGCACAGATACGCAGTATTTT.

Here the CDR3 reads CASSLAVDRVTDTQYF. In nucleotides, the CDR3 is TGTGCCAGCAGCTTGGCCGTGGACAGGGTTACAGATACGCAGTATTTT. V and J are TRBV5-4 and TRBJ2-3; 8 bases match TRBD1. Trimming at V came to 0 bases and at J to 3 bases, leaving 6 bases not matched to a gene. CDR1 and CDR2 (germline): SGHNT, YYREEE (reference sequence). This CDR3 contains 16 residues.

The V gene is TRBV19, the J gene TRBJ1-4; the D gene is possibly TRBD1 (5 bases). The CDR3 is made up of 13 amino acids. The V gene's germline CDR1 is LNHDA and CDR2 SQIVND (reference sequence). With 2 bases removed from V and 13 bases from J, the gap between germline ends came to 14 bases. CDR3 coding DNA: TGTGCCAGTAGTATACGCCCAGGGTGGGGACTGTTTTTT. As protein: CASSIRPGWGLFF.

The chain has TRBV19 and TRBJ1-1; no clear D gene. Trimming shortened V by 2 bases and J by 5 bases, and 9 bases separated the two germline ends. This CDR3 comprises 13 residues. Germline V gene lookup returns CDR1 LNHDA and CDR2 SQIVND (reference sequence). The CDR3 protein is CASSIFSRTEAFF. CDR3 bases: TGTGCCAGTAGTATATTTTCTAGAACTGAAGCTTTCTTT.

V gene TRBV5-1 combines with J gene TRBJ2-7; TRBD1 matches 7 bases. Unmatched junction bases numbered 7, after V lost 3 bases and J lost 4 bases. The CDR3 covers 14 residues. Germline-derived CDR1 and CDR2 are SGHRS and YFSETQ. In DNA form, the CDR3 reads TGCGCCAGCAGCTGGACAGGTGATACTTACGAGCAGTACTTC. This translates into CASSWTGDTYEQYF.

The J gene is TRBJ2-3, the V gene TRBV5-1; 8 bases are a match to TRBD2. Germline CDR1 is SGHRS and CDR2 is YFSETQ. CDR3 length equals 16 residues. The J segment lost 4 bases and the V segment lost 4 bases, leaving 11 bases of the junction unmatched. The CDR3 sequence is CASSPLAAAVPDTQYF. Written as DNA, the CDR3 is TGCGCCAGCAGCCCACTAGCGGCAGCGGTCCCAGATACGCAGTATTTT.

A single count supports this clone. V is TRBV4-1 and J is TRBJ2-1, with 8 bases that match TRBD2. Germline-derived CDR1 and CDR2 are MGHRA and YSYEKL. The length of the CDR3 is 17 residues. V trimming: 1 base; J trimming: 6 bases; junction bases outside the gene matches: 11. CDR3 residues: CASSQVGKSGGLNEQFF. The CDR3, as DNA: TGCGCCAGCAGCCAAGTAGGGAAGTCGGGGGGGCTCAATGAGCAGTTCTTC.

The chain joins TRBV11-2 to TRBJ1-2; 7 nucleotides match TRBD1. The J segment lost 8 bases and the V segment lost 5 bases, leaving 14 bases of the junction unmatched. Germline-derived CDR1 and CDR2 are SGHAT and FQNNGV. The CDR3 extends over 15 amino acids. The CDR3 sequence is CASSARNRQGAGYTF. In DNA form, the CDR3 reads TGTGCCAGCAGCGCACGCAATCGACAGGGCGCGGGCTACACCTTC.

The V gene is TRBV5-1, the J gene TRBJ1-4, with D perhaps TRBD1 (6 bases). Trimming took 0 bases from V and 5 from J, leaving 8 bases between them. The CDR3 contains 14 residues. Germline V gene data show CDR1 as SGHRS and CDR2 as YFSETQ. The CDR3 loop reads CASSLAQGNEKLFF. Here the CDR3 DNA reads TGCGCCAGCAGCTTGGCACAGGGCAATGAAAAACTGTTTTTT. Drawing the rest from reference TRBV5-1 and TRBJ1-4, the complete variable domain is KAGVTQTPRYLIKTRGQQVTLSCSPISGHRSVSWYQQTPGQGLQFLFEYFSETQRNKGNFPGRFSGRQFSNSRSEMNVSTLELGDSALYLCASSLAQGNEKLFFGSGTQLSVL.

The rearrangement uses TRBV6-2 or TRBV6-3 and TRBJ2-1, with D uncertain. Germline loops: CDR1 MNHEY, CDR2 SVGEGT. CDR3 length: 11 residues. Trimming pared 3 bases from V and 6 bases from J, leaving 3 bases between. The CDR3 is CASSYLNEQFF. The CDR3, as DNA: TGTGCCAGCAGTTATCTCAATGAGCAGTTCTTC.

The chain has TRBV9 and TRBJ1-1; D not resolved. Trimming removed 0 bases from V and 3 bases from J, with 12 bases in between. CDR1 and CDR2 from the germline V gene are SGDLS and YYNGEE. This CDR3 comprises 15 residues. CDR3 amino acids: CASSVGRGFDTEAFF. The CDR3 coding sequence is TGTGCCAGCAGCGTAGGGCGGGGATTTGACACTGAAGCTTTCTTT.

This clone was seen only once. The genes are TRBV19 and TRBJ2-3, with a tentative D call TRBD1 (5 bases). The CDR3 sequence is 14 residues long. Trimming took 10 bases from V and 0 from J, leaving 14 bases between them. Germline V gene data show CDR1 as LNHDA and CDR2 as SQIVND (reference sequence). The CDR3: CATQETVSTDTQYF. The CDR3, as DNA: TGTGCCACCCAGGAGACAGTTAGCACAGATACGCAGTATTTT.

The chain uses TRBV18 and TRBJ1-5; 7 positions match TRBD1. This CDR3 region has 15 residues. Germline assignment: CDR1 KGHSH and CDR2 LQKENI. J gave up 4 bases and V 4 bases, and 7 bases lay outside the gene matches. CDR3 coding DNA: TGTGCCAGCTCACGGGGACAGCCTCCTAATCAGCCCCAGCATTTT. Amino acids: CASSRGQPPNQPQHF.

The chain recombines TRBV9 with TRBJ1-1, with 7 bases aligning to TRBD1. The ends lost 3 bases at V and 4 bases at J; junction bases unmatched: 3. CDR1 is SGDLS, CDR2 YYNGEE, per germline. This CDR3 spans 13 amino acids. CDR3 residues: CASSDQGGTEAFF. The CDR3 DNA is TGTGCCAGCAGCGACCAGGGGGGCACTGAAGCTTTCTTT.

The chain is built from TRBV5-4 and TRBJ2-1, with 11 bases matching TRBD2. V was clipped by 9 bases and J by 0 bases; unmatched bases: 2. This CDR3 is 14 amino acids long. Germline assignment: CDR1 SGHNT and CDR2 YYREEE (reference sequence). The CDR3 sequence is CAMLAGGSYNEQFF. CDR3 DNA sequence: TGTGCCATGCTAGCGGGGGGCTCCTACAATGAGCAGTTCTTC.

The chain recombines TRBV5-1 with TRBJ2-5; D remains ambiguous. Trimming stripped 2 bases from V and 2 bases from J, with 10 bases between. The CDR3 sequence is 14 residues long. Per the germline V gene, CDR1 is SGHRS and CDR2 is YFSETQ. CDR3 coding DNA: TGCGCCAGCAGCTTCAGGCAGCAACAAGAGACCCAGTACTTC. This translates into CASSFRQQQETQYF.

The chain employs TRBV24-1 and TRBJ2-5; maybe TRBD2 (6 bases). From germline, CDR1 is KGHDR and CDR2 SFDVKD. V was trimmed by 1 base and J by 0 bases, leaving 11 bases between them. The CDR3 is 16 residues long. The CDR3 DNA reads TGTGCCACCAGTGATTTAGGAGGGTCCTACCAAGAGACCCAGTACTTC. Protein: CATSDLGGSYQETQYF.